This T cell receptor (beta chain) was captured by sequencing in a study of T-cell memory formation after mild COVID-19. Points on this clonotype: Its antigen remains unidentified.

Whole-study findings and limits: Pre-infection memory carried some responding clones, suggesting that cross-reactive memory joined.

TCRdb re-analysed the 5' RACE reads in MiXCR, keeping a single row per CDR3 protein. The profile covers hundreds of thousands of distinct CDR3 sequences, with roughly 18% appearing a single time and about 22% taken by the ten largest. The sample comprised PBMCs or a T cell subset sorted from them (not recorded which). The clonotype comes from a man aged 18 to 29 who had mild COVID-19 (a few samples of this study predate the infection). Cell type and time point are not known.

CDR3 DNA sequence: TGTGCCATCAGTGACACCAGGGGCCCAGCCCAAGAGACCCAGTACTTC. It yields the protein CAISDTRGPAQETQYF. The chain is built from TRBV10-3 and TRBJ2-5, with D perhaps TRBD1 (6 bases). CDR3 length equals 16 residues. V was clipped by 3 bases and J by 1 base, with 15 bases between them. The V gene's germline CDR1 is ENHRY and CDR2 SYGVKD.